At least ten counts were recorded for the clone carrying this T cell receptor beta chain. The record originates from a study of blood T cell repertoires in COVID-19. This table comes from immunoSEQ multiplex PCR, and its TCRdb copy is limited to in-frame clones, with some not included. The sample yields fewer than 300,000 clones, more than 65% seen once. This sequence was found in a woman aged 18 to 35 with acute or convalescent COVID-19. Material: peripheral blood.

The DNA for the CDR3 is TGTGCCAGCAGCCCCTTAGGGACAGGCTTCGAAGCTTTCTTT. This translates into CASSPLGTGFEAFF. The J gene is TRBJ1-1, the V gene TRBV11-2, with 8 bases identical to TRBD1. Germline CDR1 is SGHAT and CDR2 is FQNNGV. The CDR3 spans 14 residues. The V and J ends lost 5 bases and 8 bases, in that order; junction bases with no gene match: 10.